This T cell receptor (beta chain) originates from a study of cytotoxic CD8 clonotypes in ibrutinib-treated CLL (dated by TCRdb to the early 2020s). For the study in its entirety: The cohort included roughly 15 treatment-naive and approximately eleven relapsed/refractory patients; about 18 were IGHV unmutated. Partial responses were observed in approximately 24 patients and complete responses in 2; after a median follow-up of 68 months, remission was maintained in around 14 patients and progression was observed in approximately twelve. Response samples were taken after a median of approximately 12 months on treatment, ranging from roughly 6 to 36 months. On average, each sample had about 260,000 productive templates and almost 95,000 productive rearrangements. Of the approximately 86 participants in the trial, roughly 26 had longitudinal samples available. Cryopreserved peripheral blood mononuclear cells were collected before treatment, at response, and at either disease progression or sustained remission. Patients were still on ibrutinib when every remission and progressive disease sample was collected. On the study overall, not on this receptor specifically: At baseline, clonality was higher than in age-matched healthy donors and showed a strong correlation with circulating CD8+ T-cell counts. Sustained-remission and progressing patients did not have matched sampling times, and lymph node repertoires were not examined. Clonality increased at ibrutinib response, stayed stable in sustained remission, and fell back toward baseline at progression. Public clonotypes were found to be uncommon and were observed to contract or remain stable during treatment; the increase in clonality was shown to reflect expansion of private clonotypes at ibrutinib response.

At the junction V is shortened by 6 bases and J by 2 bases, with 4 bases in between. The CDR3 contains 11 residues, cysteine and phenylalanine counted. Only the CDR3 portion is preserved as DNA: 33 bases, with reading frame beginning at the first base. The germline V gene gives CDR1 as SGHAT and CDR2 as FQNNGV. Approximately 2 micrograms of genomic DNA were extracted from cryopreserved PBMCs for TCR beta library preparation. Longitudinal blood samples from CLL patients on ibrutinib monotherapy underwent high-throughput TCR beta sequencing. Patients were enrolled in a phase 2 open-label single-center ibrutinib monotherapy trial. As for this clone: The clone's antigen remains unknown. Per-base qualities were not stored, and no clone one base away is much larger.

Each clonotype received, on average, 10x coverage in deep resolution sequencing performed on a MiSeq, where the target depth lay between 1 in 1 million and 1 in 200,000 T cells. The immunoSEQ hsTCRB Kit was used to generate the TCR beta libraries. From the authors' description of their analysis: ImmunoSEQ Data Assistant and ImmunoSEQ Analyzer were used for data analysis, and V, D and J genes were assigned according to IMGT definitions. Clonality, which ranges from 0 to 1, was calculated by subtracting the normalized Shannon entropy of productive rearrangement frequencies from one. Only overrepresented clonotypes making up at least 0.05% of the repertoire of each patient were included in the public clonotype analysis. About a dozen age-matched healthy donor repertoires from immuneACCESS served as clonality controls. TCRdb re-hosts the immuneACCESS table, in-frame sequences only. Its copies lack some clones; in the studies checked, an unresolved V gene accounts for under half of them, and the cause for the rest is not known. The V and J calls and clone size were taken over from that table, and D and trimming were inferred from the DNA. The sample table shows approximately 340,000 clones, and 67% are seen once. The ten largest make up about 6.7% of the sample.

The specimen was PBMCs, collected after 36 months of ibrutinib treatment. The receptor was isolated from a human donor with chronic lymphocytic leukemia. The sequence is built from TRBV11-2 and TRBJ2-5; no D gene call is confident. The sequence in DNA is TGTGCCAGCAGGGGTCAAGAGACCCAGTACTTC. Its amino acids are CASRGQETQYF.